This record looks at one T cell receptor beta chain sequence and its context. The J segment lost 0 bases and the V segment lost 3 bases, leaving 1 base of the junction unmatched. CDR1 and CDR2 (germline): SNHLY, FYNNEI. CDR3 length: 14 amino acids. The record originates from a study of blood T cell repertoires in COVID-19. Looking at the study overall: Sites in the United States, Italy and Spain provided acute and convalescent COVID-19 samples. T cells, B-cell-depleted T cells, or PBMCs provided the cDNA or gDNA that served as material.

Clones were sequenced by immunoSEQ multiplex PCR, and TCRdb holds only the in-frame ones, with some missing. The repertoire holds approximately 50,000 clones, 75% to 90% seen once, with approximately 6.5% in the top ten. The V and J genes are TRBV2 and TRBJ2-7; 8 bases match TRBD1. This TCR was recovered from a man between 60 and 70 years old with acute or convalescent COVID-19. The sequenced material came from peripheral blood. CDR3 amino acids: CASSEGQVSYEQYF. CDR3 bases: TGTGCCAGCAGTGAGGGACAGGTCTCCTACGAGCAGTACTTC. Complete variable domain (other parts from reference TRBV2 and TRBJ2-7): EPEVTQTPSHQVTQMGQEVILRCVPISNHLYFYWYRQILGQKVEFLVSFYNNEISEKSEIFDDQFSVERPDGSNFTLKIRSTKLEDSAMYFCASSEGQVSYEQYFGPGTRLTVT.